These 25 T cell receptor beta chains were sequenced from one sample in a study of PD-L1 blockade in urothelial cancer. Time point specified: pretreatment peripheral blood. Method: immunoSEQ multiplex PCR; TCRdb's copy keeps in-frame clones and lacks some. The sample lists fewer than 75,000 clones, roughly 88% occurring once. The sample consisted of PBMCs, taken around atezolizumab (anti-PD-L1) treatment. The receptors were sampled from a man between 65 and 80 years old with urothelial cancer.

The V gene is TRBV19, the J gene TRBJ2-5, with D possibly being TRBD2 (5 bases). Germline CDR1 is LNHDA and CDR2 is SQIVND (reference sequence). This CDR3 is built from 13 residues. V was pared by 4 bases and J by 0 bases, with 6 bases between. CDR3 amino acids: CASSRGHQETQYF. CDR3 coding DNA: TGTGCCAGTAGTAGAGGGCACCAAGAGACCCAGTACTTC.

The chain joins TRBV6-1 to TRBJ1-3; D call uncertain. The CDR3 is made up of 13 amino acids. V lost 4 bases and J 2 bases, leaving 6 bases between the germline ends. Germline CDR1 MNHNS, CDR2 SASEGT. In nucleotides, the CDR3 is TGTGCCAGCAGTGGAGCCACTGGAAACACCATATATTTT. It translates to CASSGATGNTIYF.

With regard to this clone: One junction end disagrees with the germline gene, perhaps due to a read error. The genes are TRBV2 and TRBJ1-5; D gene ambiguous. The V gene's germline CDR1 is SNHLY and CDR2 FYNNEI. This CDR3 contains 14 residues. CDR3 sequence: CASKESLSNQPQHF. The CDR3 DNA sequence: TGTGCGAGCAAGGAGTCCCTTAGCAATCAGCCCCAGCATTTT.

The V and J genes are TRBV5-6 and TRBJ2-7, with 11 bases lining up with TRBD1. After removal of 5 bases from V and 4 bases from J, the junction contained 5 bases not matched to a gene. Germline V gene sequence: CDR1 SGHDT, CDR2 YYEEEE. This CDR3 has 14 residues. CDR3: CASRWGQGGYEQYF. The CDR3 DNA is TGTGCCAGCAGGTGGGGACAGGGGGGGTACGAGCAGTACTTC.

V gene TRBV28 combines with J gene TRBJ1-1, with 9 bases fitting TRBD1. CDR1 is MDHEN and CDR2 is SYDVKM in the germline V gene. V lost 2 bases, J lost 5 bases, and 6 bases stayed unmatched. The length of the CDR3 is 15 residues. CDR3 residues: CASSLVQGAGTEAFF. CDR3 nucleotides: TGTGCCAGCAGTTTAGTACAGGGGGCAGGTACTGAAGCTTTCTTT.

J is TRBJ2-7 and V is TRBV28; no reliable D call. Germline CDR1 reads MDHEN; CDR2 reads SYDVKM. The V and J ends lost 6 bases and 4 bases respectively, with 10 bases between them. The CDR3 has 12 amino acids. CDR3 sequence (DNA): TGTGCCAGCAGGGGCAAAATTTACGAGCAGTACTTC. Its translation is CASRGKIYEQYF.

The chain links TRBV6-1 to TRBJ1-1, with 7 bases lining up with TRBD1. V was clipped by 6 bases and J by 4 bases; unmatched bases: 5. The CDR3 length is 13 residues. Per germline, CDR1 MNHNS and CDR2 SASEGT. CDR3 sequence: CASRQGVVTEAFF. The CDR3 DNA reads as TGTGCCAGCAGGCAGGGGGTGGTCACTGAAGCTTTCTTT.

The chain recombines TRBV10-3 with TRBJ1-2; D call uncertain. This CDR3 has 13 residues. The germline gives CDR1 ENHRY, CDR2 SYGVKD. With 7 bases removed from V and 6 bases from J, the gap between germline ends came to 15 bases. The CDR3 spells CAITSDSADGYTF. The CDR3 DNA is TGTGCCATCACCTCGGACTCGGCAGATGGCTACACCTTC.

The J gene is TRBJ2-7, the V gene TRBV9; TRBD2 might be the D (6 bases). This CDR3 comprises 14 residues. Trimming pared 1 base from V and 7 bases from J, leaving 15 bases between. Germline V gene lookup returns CDR1 SGDLS and CDR2 YYNGEE. The CDR3 spells CASSVTLLGGEQYF. DNA for the CDR3: TGTGCCAGCAGCGTAACCCTTCTGGGGGGTGAGCAGTACTTC.

In its sample, this clone was seen once. The rearrangement links TRBV10-3 to TRBJ1-2; 10 bases align to TRBD1. Germline-derived CDR1 and CDR2 are ENHRY and SYGVKD. The CDR3 sequence is 16 residues long. The J segment lost 2 bases and the V segment lost 4 bases, leaving 7 bases of the junction unmatched. The CDR3 region has the DNA TGTGCCATCAGTGCTGCGGGACAGGGGTCAAACTATGGCTACACCTTC. This translates into CAISAAGQGSNYGYTF.

The sample holds a few counts of this clone. The chain recombines TRBV6-1 with TRBJ1-1; tentative D call: TRBD1 (5 bases). The germline CDR1 and CDR2 sequences are MNHNS and SASEGT. The CDR3 loop spans 13 amino acids. The ends were cut back, 6 bases at V and 4 bases at J, with 12 bases in the middle. CDR3: CASRGDGGTEAFF. The CDR3 coding sequence is TGTGCCAGCAGAGGGGACGGGGGCACTGAAGCTTTCTTT.

This clone turned up a few times. The chain couples TRBV28 to TRBJ1-2, with D maybe TRBD1 (6 bases). V lost 1 base to trimming and J lost 7 bases, with 13 bases between them. The CDR3 is made up of 14 amino acids. Per germline, CDR1 MDHEN and CDR2 SYDVKM. The CDR3 here is CASSLFGQNGGYTF. As DNA, the CDR3 is TGTGCCAGCAGTTTATTTGGACAGAATGGTGGCTACACCTTC.

This chain connects TRBV28 to TRBJ1-1; D gene unclear. V dropped 6 bases and J dropped 6 bases, with 20 bases sitting between them. Germline V gene lookup returns CDR1 MDHEN and CDR2 SYDVKM. CDR3 size: 15 residues. Here the CDR3 reads CASSPWAYEGSEAFF. CDR3 in DNA: TGTGCCAGCAGCCCGTGGGCCTACGAGGGTTCTGAAGCTTTCTTT.

This clone was seen a single time. This chain's CDR3 is CASGGLAMNTGELFF. The CDR3 DNA is TGTGCCAGCGGGGGACTAGCGATGAACACCGGGGAGCTGTTTTTT. J is TRBJ2-2 and V is TRBV7-3; 10 bases fit TRBD2. CDR1 is SGHTA, CDR2 FQGTGA, per germline. This CDR3 has 15 amino acids. Losses at the gene ends were 8 bases for V and 1 base for J; bases not matched to a gene: 4.

The chain has TRBV5-4 and TRBJ2-1, with 8 nucleotides matching TRBD1. The CDR3 length is 16 residues. In germline, CDR1 is SGHNT, CDR2 YYREEE (reference sequence). Trimming cost V 4 bases and J 3 bases; bases outside gene matches: 9. The DNA of the CDR3 is TGTGCCAGCAGCCCCGAGGGGACAGGAGTCTACAATGAGCAGTTCTTC. Translating gives CASSPEGTGVYNEQFF.

The chain joins TRBV28 to TRBJ2-7, with 8 bases identical to TRBD2. CDR1 is MDHEN and CDR2 is SYDVKM in the germline V gene. The ends lost 3 bases at V and 1 base at J; junction bases unmatched: 17. The CDR3 is 19 residues long. DNA of the CDR3: TGTGCCAGCAGTTTTCAGCCTGTCAGCGGGAGAGTGGGATCCTACGAGCAGTACTTC. Translating it yields CASSFQPVSGRVGSYEQYF.

This clone was counted a few times. The V and J genes are TRBV15 and TRBJ2-7; 7 bases are a match to TRBD1. CDR1 LNHNV and CDR2 YYDKDF come from the germline V gene (reference sequence). This CDR3 has 15 amino acids. J was trimmed by 7 bases and V by 2 bases; bases with no gene match: 11. CDR3 residues: CATSRLQGSYGEQYF. The DNA for the CDR3 is TGTGCCACCAGCAGACTACAGGGGAGCTACGGAGAGCAGTACTTC.

The chain recombines TRBV5-1 with TRBJ2-3, with 10 bases fitting TRBD2. Germline V gives CDR1 SGHRS, CDR2 YFSETQ. The CDR3 has 15 residues. V lost 3 bases and J lost 9; bases outside the gene matches: 10. CDR3 DNA: TGCGCCAGCAGCTCCTCCGGGACTAGCGATTCGACGCAGTATTTT. Translation: CASSSSGTSDSTQYF.

The chain uses TRBV7-9 and TRBJ2-5; D might be TRBD2 (5 bases). V lost 0 bases and J 2 bases, leaving 10 bases between the germline ends. From germline, CDR1 is SEHNR and CDR2 FQNEAQ (reference sequence). This CDR3 has 15 amino acids. The CDR3 spells CASSLAEVGQETQYF. The CDR3 coding sequence is TGTGCCAGCAGCTTAGCGGAGGTCGGTCAAGAGACCCAGTACTTC.

The sample holds one count of this clone. V gene TRBV29-1 combines with J gene TRBJ2-7; 7 bases map to TRBD1. J lost 0 bases, V lost 8 bases, and 7 bases had no gene match. Germline CDR1 is SQVTM and CDR2 is ANQGSEA. This CDR3 comprises 13 residues. The DNA of the CDR3 is TGCAGCACCCCCCCAGGGGGCTCCTACGAGCAGTACTTC. This translates into CSTPPGGSYEQYF.

The chain carries TRBV28 and TRBJ1-2, with unresolved D. The V gene lost 5 bases and the J gene lost 4 bases, with 11 bases spanning the gap. The CDR3 is made up of 13 amino acids. Per the germline V gene, CDR1 is MDHEN and CDR2 is SYDVKM. The CDR3 sequence: CASSPRDGYGYTF. The CDR3 DNA is TGTGCCAGCAGTCCGAGGGATGGCTATGGCTACACCTTC.

The V and J genes are TRBV7-9 and TRBJ2-7; 11 bases are a match to TRBD2. Looked up from germline, CDR1 is SEHNR and CDR2 is FQNEAQ (reference sequence). This CDR3 is 14 amino acids long. V shed 6 bases, J shed 4 bases, and the junction held 5 bases outside the gene matches. DNA of the CDR3: TGTGCCAGCAGTCACGGGACTAGCGGATACGAGCAGTACTTC. This encodes CASSHGTSGYEQYF. Full variable domain (missing parts from reference TRBV7-9 and TRBJ2-7): DTGVSQNPRHKITKRGQNVTFRCDPISEHNRLYWYRQTLGQGPEFLTYFQNEAQLEKSRLLSDRFSAERPKGSFSTLEIQRTEQGDSAMYLCASSHGTSGYEQYFGPGTRLTVT.

J is TRBJ2-5 and V is TRBV13, with 9 bases aligning to TRBD1. The CDR3 loop spans 14 amino acids. V lost 2 bases and J lost 4; bases outside the gene matches: 2. The germline gives CDR1 PRHDT, CDR2 FYEKMQ (reference sequence). DNA of the CDR3: TGTGCCAGCAGCTTAAGACAGGGGGGAGAGACCCAGTACTTC. Translation gives CASSLRQGGETQYF.

This clone was recorded only once. The chain combines TRBV7-2 with TRBJ2-7; unclear D gene. Trimming stripped 1 base from V and 3 bases from J, with 7 bases between. This CDR3 contains 13 residues. In germline, CDR1 is SGHTA, CDR2 FQGNSA. The CDR3 spells CASSLGQYYEQYF. DNA of the CDR3: TGTGCCAGCAGCTTAGGCCAGTACTACGAGCAGTACTTC.

The CDR3 DNA sequence: TGCAGCGTTGCAGACCCCTCTAGCGGGCCATGGGAGCAGTTCTTC. It codes for CSVADPSSGPWEQFF. The chain recombines TRBV29-1 with TRBJ2-1; 8 nucleotides match TRBD2. J was trimmed by 10 bases and V by 4 bases; bases with no gene match: 15. Germline V CDR1 and CDR2: SQVTM, ANQGSEA. The CDR3 consists of 15 residues.